The 18 T cell receptor beta chains given below trace back to one sample, sequenced in a study of human T cells and chemical hapten exposure. Time point denoted: patch test 2, 6 weeks after DPC sensitization. Treatment reported: therapeutic diphenylcyclopropenone sensitization with weekly scalp DPC. TCRdb reprocessed the RACE reads with MiXCR, giving one entry per CDR3 protein. The table has about 69,000 distinct CDR3 sequences, around a tenth seen once; the top ten hold around 6.8%. Source: whole blood, taken in connection with sensitization to the hapten diphenylcyclopropenone (DPC). Receptors were obtained from a woman aged 45-65 years with alopecia areata. Some clones in this sample may be carry-over from other donors' samples.

This clonotype was seen at least ten times. This rearrangement joins TRBV11-1 to TRBJ2-1; D is undetermined. The CDR3 covers 12 residues. CDR1 is SGHAT and CDR2 is FQDESV in the germline V gene (reference sequence). V dropped 2 bases and J dropped 6 bases, with 5 bases sitting between them. The CDR3 is CASSLFRNEQFF. Written as DNA, the CDR3 is TGTGCCAGCAGCTTATTTCGCAATGAGCAGTTCTTC. Combining the CDR3 with reference TRBV11-1 and TRBJ2-1 gives the whole variable domain EAEVAQSPRYKITEKSQAVAFWCDPISGHATLYWYRQILGQGPELLVQFQDESVVDDSQLPKDRFSAERLKGVDSTLKIQPAELGDSAMYLCASSLFRNEQFFGPGTRLTVL.

V and J are TRBV12-3 or TRBV12-4 and TRBJ1-2, with TRBD1 matching over 7 bases. This CDR3 is 14 amino acids long. J was trimmed by 5 bases and V by 6 bases; bases with no gene match: 9. The CDR3, as DNA: TGTGCCAGCAGCAGATCAGGGGGAGAGTATGGCTACACCTTC. Residues: CASSRSGGEYGYTF.

This clonotype was counted a few times. The rearrangement links TRBV6-5 to TRBJ2-7, with 14 bases fitting TRBD2. The J segment lost 4 bases and the V segment lost 7 bases, leaving 3 bases of the junction unmatched. This CDR3 region has 14 residues. Per the germline V gene, CDR1 is MNHEY and CDR2 is SVGAGI. Here the CDR3 reads CASIGTSGSYEQYF. The CDR3 region has the DNA TGTGCCAGCATAGGGACTAGCGGGAGTTACGAGCAGTACTTC.

This clonotype was detected only a few times. The chain recombines TRBV20-1 with TRBJ2-7; 13 nucleotides align to TRBD2. The ends lost 6 bases at V and 2 bases at J; junction bases unmatched: 4. The CDR3 consists of 14 residues. Germline V gene data show CDR1 as DFQATT and CDR2 as SNEGSKA (reference sequence). CDR3: CSARLAGGAYEQYF. The DNA of the CDR3 is TGCAGTGCCCGACTAGCGGGAGGAGCCTACGAGCAGTACTTC.

The table lists this clonotype with a few counts. This sequence joins TRBV20-1 and TRBJ1-1; TRBD1 might be the D (5 bases). This CDR3 comprises 14 residues. Germline assignment: CDR1 DFQATT and CDR2 SNEGSKA (reference sequence). The V end lost 0 bases, the J end lost 11 bases, and 19 bases lay between the germline ends. The CDR3 sequence: CSARDLGAAGTAFF. The CDR3 nucleotides are TGCAGTGCTAGAGATCTAGGGGCGGCGGGTACGGCTTTCTTT.

This clonotype was detected a few times. CDR3 sequence (DNA): TGTGCCACCCGAGGGGGGGGAAGCAATCAGCCCCAGCATTTT. Translation gives CATRGGGSNQPQHF. This sequence joins TRBV10-3 and TRBJ1-5, with a weak D call TRBD1 (6 bases). V was trimmed by 10 bases and J by 1 base, leaving 14 bases between them. This CDR3 is built from 14 residues. Per the germline V gene, CDR1 is ENHRY and CDR2 is SYGVKD.

This clonotype was counted ten times or more. The V gene is TRBV10-2, the J gene TRBJ2-2, with D possibly being TRBD1 or TRBD2 (5 bases each). The germline V gene has CDR1 WSHSY and CDR2 SAAADI. Trimming pared 7 bases from V and 3 bases from J, leaving 18 bases between. The CDR3 is made up of 16 amino acids. The CDR3 region has the DNA TGCGCCAGCACTCTCGGGGCCGGGCAGTACACCGGGGAGCTGTTTTTT. This encodes CASTLGAGQYTGELFF.

The J gene is TRBJ2-6, the V gene TRBV7-9; no firm D call. In germline, CDR1 is SEHNR, CDR2 FQNEAQ (reference sequence). V lost 5 bases and J lost 0, with 17 bases in between. The CDR3 has 18 residues. The DNA for the CDR3 is TGTGCCAGCAGCCCCCCCCCCAGGTTGACCTCTGGGGCCAACGTCCTGACTTTC. Protein product: CASSPPPRLTSGANVLTF.

In its sample, this clonotype was seen many times. The V gene is TRBV12-3 or TRBV12-4, the J gene TRBJ1-1; D is possibly TRBD1 (6 bases). Trimming removed 5 bases from V and 4 bases from J, with 14 bases in between. The CDR3 is 14 residues long. This chain's CDR3 is CASSLGALSTEAFF. For the CDR3, the DNA is TGTGCCAGCAGTCTGGGGGCTTTGAGCACTGAAGCTTTCTTT.

This chain connects TRBV12-3 or TRBV12-4 to TRBJ1-5, with a tentative D call TRBD1 (6 bases). The CDR3 contains 14 residues. The V end lost 5 bases, the J end lost 9 bases, and 17 bases lay between the germline ends. The CDR3 is CASSHTSQGRPQHF. DNA of the CDR3: TGTGCCAGCAGTCACACATCACAGGGACGGCCCCAGCATTTT.

This clonotype has a count of ten or more. The gene calls are TRBV29-1 and TRBJ2-1; no clear D. The germline V gene has CDR1 SQVTM and CDR2 ANQGSEA. V lost 0 bases to trimming and J lost 11 bases, with 5 bases between them. This CDR3 has 10 residues. The CDR3 sequence is CSVEESQQFF. Written as DNA, the CDR3 is TGCAGCGTTGAAGAGTCCCAGCAGTTCTTC.

In its sample, this clonotype was seen once. The rearrangement uses TRBV18 and TRBJ1-1; 9 bases match TRBD1. V trimming: 4 bases; J trimming: 4 bases; junction bases outside the gene matches: 4. CDR1 KGHSH and CDR2 LQKENI come from the germline V gene. The CDR3 is 14 residues long. This CDR3 is CASSLGQGTTEAFF. The CDR3 bases are TGTGCCAGCTCACTAGGACAGGGGACCACTGAAGCTTTCTTT.

The chain links TRBV20-1 to TRBJ2-2; D call uncertain. The CDR3 sequence is 13 residues long. V lost 3 bases to trimming and J lost 5 bases, with 10 bases between them. Germline CDR1 DFQATT, CDR2 SNEGSKA (reference sequence). The CDR3 here is CSAREITTGELFF. The DNA for the CDR3 is TGCAGTGCTAGGGAAATCACGACCGGGGAGCTGTTTTTT.

Many counts were recorded for this clonotype. The chain couples TRBV3-1 to TRBJ2-3, with 10 nucleotides matching TRBD2. Trimming cost V 4 bases and J 4 bases; bases outside gene matches: 11. The germline CDR1 and CDR2 sequences are LGHDT and YNNKEL (reference sequence). The CDR3 runs to 17 residues. Here the CDR3 reads CASSPVGASGSSDTQYF. The CDR3 DNA follows: TGTGCCAGCAGCCCCGTCGGGGCTAGCGGGAGTTCAGATACGCAGTATTTT.

This clonotype was counted at least ten times. The CDR3 sequence is CASSEAGGSIADTQYF. Written as DNA, the CDR3 is TGTGCCAGCAGTGAAGCGGGGGGGTCCATCGCAGATACGCAGTATTTT. V gene TRBV6-1 combines with J gene TRBJ2-3, with 7 bases that match TRBD2. The CDR3 is 16 amino acids. Germline V CDR1 and CDR2: MNHNS, SASEGT. With V trimmed by 0 bases and J by 4 bases, 7 bases remained unmatched.

With respect to this clonotype: One junction end does not reproduce the germline sequence, and a read error may be involved. The genes are TRBV27 and TRBJ2-3; the match to TRBD2 covers 15 bases. The CDR3 contains 17 residues. CDR1 is MNHEY, CDR2 SMNVEV, per germline (reference sequence). In nucleotides, the CDR3 is TGTGCCAGCAGTTCAACCCGGACTAGCGGGAGGGCAGATACGCGGTATTTT. The encoded protein is CASSSTRTSGRADTRYF.

This clonotype was counted many times. V usage is TRBV7-7 and J usage is TRBJ2-2, with D tentatively TRBD1 (6 bases). The CDR3 loop spans 13 amino acids. The V gene lost 4 bases and the J gene lost 6 bases, with 9 bases spanning the gap. The V gene's germline CDR1 is SSHAT and CDR2 FNYEAQ (reference sequence). The CDR3 region has the DNA TGTGCCAGCAGCTACGGGACATCCGGGGAGCTGTTTTTT. Its translation is CASSYGTSGELFF.

The table lists this clonotype with many counts. The chain links TRBV20-1 to TRBJ2-7, with 11 bases fitting TRBD1. Germline V gene sequence: CDR1 DFQATT, CDR2 SNEGSKA (reference sequence). The CDR3 sequence is 13 residues long. Germline trimming cut 5 bases from V and 4 bases from J; bases unmatched to any gene: 4. CDR3 protein: CSAPGQGAYEQYF. Here the CDR3 DNA reads TGCAGTGCTCCCGGACAGGGGGCATACGAGCAGTACTTC.